This TCR beta chain was retrieved from a study of blood T cells in healthy people across ages. Points from the study as a whole: In long-lived donors, naive CD4+ cell counts and diversity exceeded those of aged donors.

This clonotype has just a few counts. Its antigen is not identified. It was with a sample-barcoded 5' primer and a J-beta primer mix that a second PCR of about 7 to 12 cycles was run. In TCRdb, the 5' RACE reads were re-called with MiXCR into one record per CDR3 protein. This repertoire shows about 1.4 million distinct CDR3 sequences, approximately 59% found once; its top ten account for under 8.5%. Germline V gene lookup returns CDR1 MDHEN and CDR2 SYDVKM. Trimming cost V 3 bases and J 2 bases, with 18 bases left between them. This CDR3 has 17 residues. This chain uses TRBV28 with TRBJ2-3; D uncertain. The source of this sequence is a man younger than 35 in good health. The sequenced material came from blood. CDR3 sequence: CASSFTPSTVLTDTQYF. CDR3 nucleotides: TGTGCCAGCAGTTTCACTCCATCGACCGTGCTCACAGATACGCAGTATTTT.